This T cell receptor beta chain stems from a study of post-analysis software for immune sequencing data. Prepared libraries of TCR beta cDNA carried unique molecular identifiers. TCRdb reprocessed the PCR reads via MiXCR and lists one record per CDR3 protein. The table includes 750,000 to 950,000 distinct CDR3 sequences, 53% detected once. Findings of the study overall: Five or six TRBV segments were more frequent in patients than controls; TRBV5-6, TRBV5-1 and TRBV20-1 belonged to this group. Significantly lower normalized Chao1 diversity was found in patients with multiple sclerosis relative to controls.

About this clonotype: The antigen is unknown.

The V gene's germline CDR1 is SGHTA and CDR2 FQGNSA. V was cut by 5 bases and J by 2 bases, with 17 bases left in between. This CDR3 region has 16 residues. The sample consisted of blood. The J gene is TRBJ2-3, the V gene TRBV7-2, with D perhaps TRBD1 or TRBD2 (6 bases each). The origin of this receptor is a girl aged 5 to 17 with multiple sclerosis. The CDR3 sequence is CASSLRLGGTTDTQYF. The DNA for the CDR3 is TGTGCCAGCAGCCTAAGACTAGGGGGTACCACAGATACGCAGTATTTT.